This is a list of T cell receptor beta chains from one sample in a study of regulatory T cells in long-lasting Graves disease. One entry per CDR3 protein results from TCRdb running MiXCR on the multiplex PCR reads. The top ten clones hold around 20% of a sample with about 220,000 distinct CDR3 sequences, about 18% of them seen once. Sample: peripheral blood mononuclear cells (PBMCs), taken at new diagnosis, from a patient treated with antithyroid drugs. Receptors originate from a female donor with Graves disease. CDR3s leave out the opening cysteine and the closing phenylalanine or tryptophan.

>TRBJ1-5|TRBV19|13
ASTAGRGGNQPQH
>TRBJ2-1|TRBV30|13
AWNQDAGIYNEQF
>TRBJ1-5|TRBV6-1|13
ASNIREGLYQPQH
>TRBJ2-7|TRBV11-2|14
ASSFGSGRAGYEQY
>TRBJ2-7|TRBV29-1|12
SVEDPRGHYEQY
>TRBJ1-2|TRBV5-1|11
ASSWWGLEGYT
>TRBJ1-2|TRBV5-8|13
ASSFWIGQTYGYT
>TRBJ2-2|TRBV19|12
ASSFRQNTGELF
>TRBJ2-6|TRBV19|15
ASKYNSLGSGANVLT
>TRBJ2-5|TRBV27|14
ASSLYRGDPQETQY
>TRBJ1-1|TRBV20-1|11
SARGQTETEAF
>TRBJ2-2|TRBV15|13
ATSLAGGDTGELF
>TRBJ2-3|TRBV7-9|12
ASSQGQLTDTQY
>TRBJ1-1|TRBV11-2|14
ASSLFLTGSGTEAF
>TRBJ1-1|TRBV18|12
ASSPQAQSTEAF
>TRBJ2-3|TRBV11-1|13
ASSFLGGSTDTQY
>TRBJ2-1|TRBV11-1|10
ASSRIFYEQF
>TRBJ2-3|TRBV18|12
ASSPRQGIDTQY
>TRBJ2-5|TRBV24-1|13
ATSDFRTGEETQY
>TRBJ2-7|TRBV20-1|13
SARVKGGTTYEQY
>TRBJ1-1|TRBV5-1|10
ASDRTNTEAF
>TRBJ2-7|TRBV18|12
ASSPGLAKDEQY
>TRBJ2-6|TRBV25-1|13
ASSSLGLGANVLT
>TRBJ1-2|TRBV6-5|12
ASSYSRVRGGYT
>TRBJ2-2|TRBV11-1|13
ASSGGLAITGELF
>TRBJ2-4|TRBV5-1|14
ASRFLPSGSGNIQY
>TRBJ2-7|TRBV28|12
ASSTRDGSYEQY
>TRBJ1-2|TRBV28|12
ASSLWQTNYGYT
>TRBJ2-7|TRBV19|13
ASSATSGRSYEQY
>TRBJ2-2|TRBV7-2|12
ASSLVASRGELF
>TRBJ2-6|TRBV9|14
ASSVWESSGANVLT
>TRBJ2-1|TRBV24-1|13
ATSDTPEHVGEQF